This T cell receptor (beta chain) emerged from a study of CD8+ T cells in alopecia areata. Study at large: Tofacitinib was taken orally by treated patients, and the dose was 5 to 10 mg twice daily.

Note on this clone: Its antigen remains unknown.

RNA extraction and reverse transcription yielded cDNA as sequencing template. Assay used: immunoSEQ multiplex PCR; TCRdb lists only in-frame clones, some missing. The top ten hold under 0.5% of the sample, which has about 200,000 clones, approximately 52% seen once. Those with alopecia areata gave lesional scalp punch biopsies and peripheral blood. General study findings and limits: Normal scalp showed lower clonality than lesional scalp, especially alopecia totalis/universalis.

The CDR3 consists of 14 residues. Germline CDR1 is SGHAT and CDR2 is FQNNGV. V lost 6 bases, J lost 0 bases, and 10 bases lay in between. This receptor was taken from a human donor with alopecia areata. The sample consisted of CD4+ T cells sorted from blood, taken at week 0. This chain links TRBV11-2 with TRBJ2-3; D not certain. CDR3 sequence reads: CASSRVTSTDTQYF. The CDR3, as DNA: TGTGCCAGCAGTAGGGTAACTAGCACAGATACGCAGTATTTT.